These T cell receptor beta chains were read from a single sample in a study of OX40 agonist ivuxolimab in advanced cancers. The protocol was immunoSEQ multiplex PCR, while the TCRdb copy is restricted to in-frame clones and leaves out a portion. Of fewer than 40,000 clones in the sample, roughly 87% were seen once. The sequencing used CD4+ or CD8+ T cells sorted from blood, collected in a trial of the OX40 agonist ivuxolimab. These receptors were obtained from an adult with an advanced solid tumor such as melanoma, head and neck, liver or kidney cancer. CDR3s leave out the opening cysteine and the closing phenylalanine or tryptophan. The order of the fields is D gene, V gene, CDR3 protein. The D gene is left open where the match is weak.

d_gene: TRBD1
v_gene: TRBV9
CDR3aa: ASSSPGQSLYGYT

d_gene: -
v_gene: TRBV5-6
CDR3aa: ASSVGAAYNEQF

d_gene: -
v_gene: TRBV7-9
CDR3aa: ASSLRQGSTDTQY

d_gene: TRBD1
v_gene: TRBV7-9
CDR3aa: ASSFTGQGFTEAF

d_gene: TRBD2
v_gene: TRBV15
CDR3aa: ATSMERGTQETQY

d_gene: -
v_gene: TRBV6-5
CDR3aa: ASSYNGGRGNEQF

d_gene: -
v_gene: TRBV27
CDR3aa: ASSLWVGAKGYT

d_gene: TRBD2
v_gene: TRBV4-3
CDR3aa: ASSQDARTSGGPVY

d_gene: -
v_gene: TRBV30
CDR3aa: AWSSRDNQPQH

d_gene: TRBD1
v_gene: TRBV11-2
CDR3aa: ASSPDRVVVNTEAF

d_gene: TRBD2
v_gene: TRBV4-1
CDR3aa: ASSQGGSGGVYEQF

d_gene: TRBD2
v_gene: TRBV30
CDR3aa: AWSEAGATYNEQF

d_gene: -
v_gene: TRBV27
CDR3aa: ASSPGTRGDTQY

d_gene: -
v_gene: TRBV6-5
CDR3aa: ASSPGLNTEAF

d_gene: -
v_gene: TRBV7-9
CDR3aa: ASSSDPASAEETQY

d_gene: -
v_gene: TRBV4-1
CDR3aa: ASSQAATYEQY

d_gene: -
v_gene: TRBV27
CDR3aa: ASSLEGGSGNTIY

d_gene: -
v_gene: TRBV18
CDR3aa: ASSPTLLAMNTEAF

d_gene: -
v_gene: TRBV19
CDR3aa: ASSWDDSRNQPQH

d_gene: -
v_gene: TRBV9
CDR3aa: ASSPLEDTQY

d_gene: -
v_gene: TRBV4-1
CDR3aa: ASSQDLHQPQH

d_gene: -
v_gene: TRBV18
CDR3aa: ASSPVELDQDTQY

d_gene: -
v_gene: TRBV4-3
CDR3aa: ASSPSGKREGYT

d_gene: TRBD1
v_gene: TRBV5-4
CDR3aa: ASSLGDRPQPQH

d_gene: TRBD1
v_gene: TRBV7-3
CDR3aa: ASSFTGDPYNEQF

d_gene: -
v_gene: TRBV19
CDR3aa: ASSITPGYNEQF

d_gene: -
v_gene: TRBV11-3
CDR3aa: ASSPVSSIGHNEQF

d_gene: -
v_gene: TRBV6-5
CDR3aa: ASRVEGLDTQY

d_gene: -
v_gene: TRBV27
CDR3aa: ASSFQGMNTEAF

d_gene: -
v_gene: TRBV5-6
CDR3aa: ASSWGGKGTQY

d_gene: -
v_gene: TRBV4-3
CDR3aa: ASSQVGPRETQY

d_gene: TRBD1
v_gene: TRBV5-4
CDR3aa: ASSWQGAGQPQH

d_gene: -
v_gene: TRBV4-1
CDR3aa: ASRDTGELF

d_gene: -
v_gene: TRBV27
CDR3aa: ASSLGAGKLF

d_gene: -
v_gene: TRBV7-7
CDR3aa: ASSPDLLGEQY

d_gene: TRBD1
v_gene: TRBV7-2
CDR3aa: ASHATGEGVSPLH

d_gene: -
v_gene: TRBV2
CDR3aa: ASSGDPTSYEQY

d_gene: -
v_gene: TRBV5-1
CDR3aa: ASSLVGDPTDTQY

d_gene: -
v_gene: TRBV6-5
CDR3aa: ASSYSDREQF

d_gene: -
v_gene: TRBV5-4
CDR3aa: ATPLKGQVSHGYT

d_gene: -
v_gene: TRBV7-8
CDR3aa: ASSYFGEIYEQY

d_gene: -
v_gene: TRBV7-9
CDR3aa: ASTGGRHNEKLF

d_gene: TRBD1
v_gene: TRBV29-1
CDR3aa: SVGPTGQLQETQY

d_gene: -
v_gene: TRBV19
CDR3aa: ASSQRGANTGELF

d_gene: -
v_gene: TRBV27
CDR3aa: ASSFTGNEAF

d_gene: -
v_gene: TRBV19
CDR3aa: ASSIALGGTYEQY

d_gene: -
v_gene: TRBV9
CDR3aa: ASSVGGEGQPQH

d_gene: TRBD1
v_gene: TRBV5-6
CDR3aa: ASSWGTGRYEQY

d_gene: TRBD1
v_gene: TRBV4-1
CDR3aa: ASSQRGQGYEQF

d_gene: TRBD1
v_gene: TRBV7-9
CDR3aa: ASSLGQGIYEQY

d_gene: TRBD1
v_gene: TRBV5-1
CDR3aa: ASSSDRGATEAF